The sequence of this T cell receptor beta chain was determined in a study of T cells in Graves' hyperthyroidism and ophthalmopathy. TCR beta CDR3 regions were amplified from RNA transcripts. Primed by the HTBI set, a first-round RT-PCR was run on the TCR CDR3. From the multiplex PCR reads, TCRdb called clonotypes with MiXCR, one entry per CDR3 protein. The sample lists fewer than 750,000 distinct CDR3 sequences, around 46% occurring once. This clonotype was counted only a few times. The antigen is unknown. Study-wide results and caveats: Ophthalmopathy, as predicted by the model, came a median 6.5 months after the prediction. Most thyroid clonotypes that were expanded above 0.001 also turned up in blood.

CDR3 length: 12 amino acids. The germline CDR1 and CDR2 sequences are MRHNA and SNTAGT. Between the trimmed V and J ends, which lost 6 bases and 7 bases, there was a span of 9 bases. Hyperthyroidism of Graves' type that showed no ophthalmopathy progression within 18 months was stable. Patients with uncontrolled infections, other autoimmune diseases, pregnancy or lactation were excluded. Sequencing input: peripheral blood or thyroid tissue (not recorded which). This TCR derives from a woman aged 18-35 years with Graves' hyperthyroidism. This sequence joins TRBV6-4 and TRBJ2-2; D not certain. CDR3 in DNA: TGTGCCAGCAGACGGGTGGGCGGGGAGCTGTTTTTT. This encodes CASRRVGGELFF.